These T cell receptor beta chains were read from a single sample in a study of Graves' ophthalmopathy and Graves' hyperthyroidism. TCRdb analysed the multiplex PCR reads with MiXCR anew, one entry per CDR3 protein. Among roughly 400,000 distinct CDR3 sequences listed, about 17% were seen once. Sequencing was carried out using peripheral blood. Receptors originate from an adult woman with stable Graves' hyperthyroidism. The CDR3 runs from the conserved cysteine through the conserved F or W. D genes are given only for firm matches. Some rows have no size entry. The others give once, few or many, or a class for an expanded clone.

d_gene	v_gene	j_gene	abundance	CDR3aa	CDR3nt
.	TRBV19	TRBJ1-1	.	CASSIGWAGDTEAFF	TGTGCCAGTAGTATTGGGTGGGCAGGGGACACTGAAGCTTTCTTT
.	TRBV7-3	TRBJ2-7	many	CASSLMPGEEQYF	TGTGCCAGCAGCTTAATGCCCGGTGAGGAGCAGTACTTC
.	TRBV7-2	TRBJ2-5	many	CASSLGAGRETQYF	TGTGCCAGCAGCTTAGGAGCAGGGCGGGAGACCCAGTACTTC
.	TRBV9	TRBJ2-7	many	CASSVGTDNYEQYF	TGTGCCAGCAGCGTAGGGACAGACAACTACGAGCAGTACTTC
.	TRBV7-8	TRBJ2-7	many	CASSQSRGGAEQYF	TGTGCCAGCAGCCAGAGTCGGGGTGGGGCCGAGCAGTACTTC
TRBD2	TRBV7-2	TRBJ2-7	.	CASSLASSGRSSSYEQYF	TGTGCCAGCAGCTTAGCGAGTAGCGGGAGGTCGTCTTCCTACGAGCAGTACTTC
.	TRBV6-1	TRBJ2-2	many	CASRTTEGADTGELFF	TGTGCCAGCAGAACAACCGAGGGAGCCGACACCGGGGAGCTGTTTTTT
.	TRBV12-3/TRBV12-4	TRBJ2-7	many	CASSFVVGGGRGEQYF	TGTGCCAGCAGTTTTGTCGTCGGTGGGGGTCGGGGGGAGCAGTACTTC
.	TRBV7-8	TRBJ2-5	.	CASSLGAEAMETQYF	TGTGCCAGCAGCTTAGGAGCGGAGGCTATGGAGACCCAGTACTTC
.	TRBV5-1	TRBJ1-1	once	CASSLLTFDTEAFF	TGCGCCAGCAGCTTGTTAACCTTTGACACTGAAGCTTTCTTT
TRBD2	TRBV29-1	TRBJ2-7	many	CSVTSGRPTRGAAEQYF	TGCAGCGTTACTAGCGGGAGACCTACACGCGGGGCTGCCGAGCAGTACTTC
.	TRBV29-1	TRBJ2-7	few	CSAAGSGVNEQYF	TGCAGCGCGGCCGGGTCCGGAGTAAACGAGCAGTACTTC
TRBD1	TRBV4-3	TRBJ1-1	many	CASSRDRGLNTEAFF	TGCGCCAGCAGCCGGGACAGGGGGTTGAACACTGAAGCTTTCTTT
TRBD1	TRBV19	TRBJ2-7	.	CASSPARTGSYEQYF	TGTGCCAGTAGTCCCGCCCGGACAGGATCCTACGAGCAGTACTTC
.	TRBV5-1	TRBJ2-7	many	CASSVQPGPPASEQYF	TGCGCCAGCAGCGTCCAACCGGGACCTCCTGCGTCCGAGCAGTACTTC
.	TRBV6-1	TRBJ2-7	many	CASRLWTGNYEQYF	TGTGCCAGCAGACTATGGACGGGTAACTACGAGCAGTACTTC
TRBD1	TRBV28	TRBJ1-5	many	CASRSSTGAGQPQHF	TGTGCCAGCAGATCTTCGACAGGGGCTGGTCAGCCCCAGCATTTT
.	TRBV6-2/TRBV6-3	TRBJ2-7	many	CASTLQSSYEQYF	TGTGCCAGCACGCTGCAGTCATCCTACGAGCAGTACTTC
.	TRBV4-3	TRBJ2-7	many	CASSQDGGTAYEQYF	TGCGCCAGCAGCCAAGACGGCGGGACCGCCTACGAGCAGTACTTC
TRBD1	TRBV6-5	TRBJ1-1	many	CASTGTGTGEAFF	TGTGCCAGCACCGGGACAGGGACGGGTGAAGCTTTCTTT
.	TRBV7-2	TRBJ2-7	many	CASSRGYRDDEQYF	TGTGCCAGCAGCCGAGGCTACAGGGACGACGAGCAGTACTTC
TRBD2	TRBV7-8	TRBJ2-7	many	CASSHGTSGSHLYYEQYF	TGTGCCAGCAGCCATGGGACTAGCGGGAGTCACCTCTACTACGAGCAGTACTTC
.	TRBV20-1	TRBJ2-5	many	CSARTDGGETQYF	TGCAGTGCGAGAACGGACGGGGGAGAGACCCAGTACTTC
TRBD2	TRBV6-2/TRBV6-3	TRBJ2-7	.	CASSYGLAGAKQYF	TGTGCCAGCAGTTACGGACTAGCGGGAGCTAAGCAGTACTTC
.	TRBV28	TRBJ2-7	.	CASSRGYYEQYF	TGTGCCAGCAGCCGCGGCTATTACGAGCAGTACTTC
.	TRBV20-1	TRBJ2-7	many	CSARDLNYEQYF	TGCAGTGCTAGAGATCTGAACTACGAGCAGTACTTC
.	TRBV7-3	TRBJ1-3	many	CASSATSSGNTIYF	TGTGCCAGCAGCGCCACCAGCTCTGGAAACACCATATATTTT
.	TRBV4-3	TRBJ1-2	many	CASSQDLGGSSYGYTF	TGCGCCAGCAGCCAAGATCTCGGGGGCTCCAGCTATGGCTACACCTTC
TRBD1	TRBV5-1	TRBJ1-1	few	CASSETGYKNTEAFF	TGCGCCAGCAGCGAGACAGGGTATAAGAACACTGAAGCTTTCTTT
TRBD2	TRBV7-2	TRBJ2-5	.	CASSPLAGGPGETQYF	TGTGCCAGCAGCCCATTAGCGGGAGGGCCGGGAGAGACCCAGTACTTC
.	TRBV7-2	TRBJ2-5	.	CASSLTGGGEEETQYF	TGTGCCAGCAGCCTGACGGGCGGGGGCGAGGAGGAGACCCAGTACTTC
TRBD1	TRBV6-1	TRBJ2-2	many	CASSRQGRVPGELFF	TGTGCCAGCAGCCGACAGGGGCGGGTTCCCGGGGAGCTGTTTTTT
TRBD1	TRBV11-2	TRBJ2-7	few	CASRSTGIYEQYF	TGTGCCAGCAGGTCGACAGGGATCTACGAGCAGTACTTC
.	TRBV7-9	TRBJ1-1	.	CASSLIRGNTEAFF	TGTGCCAGCAGCTTAATCAGGGGGAACACTGAAGCTTTCTTT
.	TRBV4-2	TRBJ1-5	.	CASSQDPGRQPQHF	TGTGCCAGCAGCCAAGATCCAGGCCGTCAGCCCCAGCATTTT
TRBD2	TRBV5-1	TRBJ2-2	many	CASSPSGGRAVSGELFF	TGCGCCAGCAGCCCGAGTGGCGGGAGGGCCGTATCCGGGGAGCTGTTTTTT
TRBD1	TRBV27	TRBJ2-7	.	CASRPEGQGRFEQYF	TGTGCCAGCAGGCCCGAGGGACAGGGCCGCTTCGAGCAGTACTTC
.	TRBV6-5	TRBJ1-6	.	CASSYRGDFSPLHF	TGTGCCAGCAGTTACAGGGGAGACTTTTCACCCCTCCACTTT
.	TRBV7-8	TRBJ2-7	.	CASSLGMDSSYEQYF	TGTGCCAGCAGCTTAGGTATGGACAGTTCCTACGAGCAGTACTTC
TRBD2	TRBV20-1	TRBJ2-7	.	CSAREQTSGIYEQYF	TGCAGTGCTAGAGAGCAGACTAGCGGGATCTACGAGCAGTACTTC
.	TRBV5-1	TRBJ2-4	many	CASKGTAKNIQYF	TGTGCCAGCAAAGGGACAGCCAAAAACATTCAGTACTTC
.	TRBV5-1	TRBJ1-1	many	CASSLEGFEAFF	TGCGCCAGCAGCTTGGAGGGATTTGAAGCTTTCTTT
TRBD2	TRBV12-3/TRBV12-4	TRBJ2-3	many	CASSYSRTSGTDTQYF	TGTGCCAGCAGTTATTCTAGGACTAGCGGCACAGATACGCAGTATTTT
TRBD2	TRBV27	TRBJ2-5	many	CASSARASGQETQYF	TGTGCCAGCAGTGCCCGGGCTAGCGGGCAAGAGACCCAGTACTTC
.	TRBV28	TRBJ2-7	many	CASRLTWDNSYEQYF	TGTGCCAGCCGCCTTACTTGGGACAACTCCTACGAGCAGTACTTC
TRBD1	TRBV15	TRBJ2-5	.	CATSRDGTGGGGETQYF	TGTGCCACCAGCAGAGATGGAACAGGGGGCGGCGGGGAGACCCAGTACTTC
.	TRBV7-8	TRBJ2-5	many	CASSLVEWQETQYF	TGTGCCAGCAGCTTAGTTGAATGGCAAGAGACCCAGTACTTC
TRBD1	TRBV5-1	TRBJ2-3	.	CASSSTGGTTDTQYF	TGCGCCAGCAGCTCAACAGGGGGAACTACAGATACGCAGTATTTT
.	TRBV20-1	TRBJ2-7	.	CSAPVQPTYEQYF	TGCAGTGCTCCGGTTCAACCTACCTACGAGCAGTACTTC
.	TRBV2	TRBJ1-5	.	CASRTKGVGQPQHF	TGTGCCAGCAGGACCAAGGGGGTAGGTCAGCCCCAGCATTTT
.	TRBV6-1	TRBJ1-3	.	CASSEGRGGNTIYF	TGTGCCAGCAGTGAAGGACGCGGTGGAAACACCATATATTTT
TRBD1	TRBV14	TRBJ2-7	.	CASSQDRLGEQYF	TGTGCCAGCAGCCAGGACAGGCTCGGAGAGCAGTACTTC
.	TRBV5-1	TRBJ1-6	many	CASAREYYNSPLHF	TGCGCCAGCGCGAGGGAATACTATAATTCACCCCTCCACTTT
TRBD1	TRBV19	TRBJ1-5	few	CASRGVGGLGGSQPQHF	TGTGCCAGTAGAGGGGTCGGCGGGTTAGGGGGCTCTCAGCCCCAGCATTTT
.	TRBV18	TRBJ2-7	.	CASSQPTPPQYF	TGTGCCAGCTCTCAACCTACTCCTCCCCAGTACTTC